A selection of T cell receptor beta chains follows, all from one sample in a study of T cells in Graves' hyperthyroidism and ophthalmopathy. Via MiXCR, TCRdb re-called the multiplex PCR reads, giving one row per CDR3 protein. The sample contains more than 100,000 distinct CDR3 sequences, over 45% of which appear only once. The material sequenced was blood. These receptors were obtained from a man in his forties or fifties with Graves' hyperthyroidism. Each CDR3 is given with its conserved first and last residue. Each record gives: CDR3 DNA, CDR3 protein, clone size, D gene, V gene, J gene. A D gene is named only where the DNA matches it firmly. Expanded clones are given a class, and other clones once, few, many or no size at all.

cdr3_nt: TGTGCCAGCAGCCTACCGACTAGCGGGAGGGAGCAGTTCTTC
cdr3_aa: CASSLPTSGREQFF
clone_size: .
d_call: TRBD2
v_call: TRBV7-2
j_call: TRBJ2-1

cdr3_nt: TGCAGTGCCTCCGTAGGGGGGATTGTGGGCACTGTTGACAATGAGCAGTTCTTC
cdr3_aa: CSASVGGIVGTVDNEQFF
clone_size: .
d_call: .
v_call: TRBV20-1
j_call: TRBJ2-1

cdr3_nt: TGCGCCAGCAGCTTACTAGCGGGAGTCAATGAGCAGTTCTTC
cdr3_aa: CASSLLAGVNEQFF
clone_size: many
d_call: TRBD2
v_call: TRBV5-1
j_call: TRBJ2-1

cdr3_nt: TGTGCCGGCAGCAATCAGCCCCAGCATTTT
cdr3_aa: CAGSNQPQHF
clone_size: .
d_call: .
v_call: TRBV21-1
j_call: TRBJ1-5

cdr3_nt: TGCAGCGTTGAAGGGGGGAGCCCCTACAATGAGCAGTTCTTC
cdr3_aa: CSVEGGSPYNEQFF
clone_size: many
d_call: .
v_call: TRBV29-1
j_call: TRBJ2-1

cdr3_nt: TGTGCCCTATCAGCTAGCGGGATGAACACCGGGGAGCTGTTTTTT
cdr3_aa: CALSASGMNTGELFF
clone_size: many
d_call: TRBD2
v_call: TRBV7-9
j_call: TRBJ2-2

cdr3_nt: TGTGCCAGCAGCCAGGGGAGCGAGCAGTACTTC
cdr3_aa: CASSQGSEQYF
clone_size: many
d_call: .
v_call: TRBV4-2
j_call: TRBJ2-7

cdr3_nt: TGCGCCAGCAGCCCACCTGGACTAGCCAATGAGCAGTATTTC
cdr3_aa: CASSPPGLANEQYF
clone_size: .
d_call: TRBD2
v_call: TRBV5-4
j_call: TRBJ2-3

cdr3_nt: TGTGCCAGCAGTTTATCTGGAGGGATCAATCAGCCCCAGCATTTT
cdr3_aa: CASSLSGGINQPQHF
clone_size: few
d_call: .
v_call: TRBV28
j_call: TRBJ1-5

cdr3_nt: TGTGCCAGCAGTTACCATGAGAGCTCTGGGGCCAACGTCCTGACTTTC
cdr3_aa: CASSYHESSGANVLTF
clone_size: many
d_call: .
v_call: TRBV6-2/TRBV6-3
j_call: TRBJ2-6

cdr3_nt: TGTGCCAGTAGTGGCCGCCGTTCGGGGGGGAATGAAGCTTTCTTT
cdr3_aa: CASSGRRSGGNEAFF
clone_size: .
d_call: .
v_call: TRBV19
j_call: TRBJ1-1

cdr3_nt: TGTGCCAGCAGGCTAACAGGGACAGGGGGTCAGCCCCAGCATTTT
cdr3_aa: CASRLTGTGGQPQHF
clone_size: .
d_call: TRBD1
v_call: TRBV2
j_call: TRBJ1-5

cdr3_nt: TGTGCTAGAGATTGGTACAGCCAAGAGACCCAGTACTTC
cdr3_aa: CARDWYSQETQYF
clone_size: .
d_call: .
v_call: TRBV7-2
j_call: TRBJ2-5

cdr3_nt: TGCAGTGCTAGACGGGGGCCCCAAGAGACCCAGTACTTC
cdr3_aa: CSARRGPQETQYF
clone_size: .
d_call: .
v_call: TRBV20-1
j_call: TRBJ2-5

cdr3_nt: TGTGCCACCGGACAGGGGGGCGGGGAGCTGTTTTTT
cdr3_aa: CATGQGGGELFF
clone_size: .
d_call: TRBD1
v_call: TRBV24-1
j_call: TRBJ2-2

cdr3_nt: TGTGCCAGCTCACCAGGGCAGGTAAAAGATCAGCCCCAGCATTTT
cdr3_aa: CASSPGQVKDQPQHF
clone_size: .
d_call: .
v_call: TRBV7-8
j_call: TRBJ1-5

cdr3_nt: TGTGCCAGCAGCCGTGGACAGGGCAATTCGTACGGCTACACCTTC
cdr3_aa: CASSRGQGNSYGYTF
clone_size: many
d_call: TRBD1
v_call: TRBV11-2
j_call: TRBJ1-2

cdr3_nt: TGTGCCAGCAGTCCCGGGGAGGCTTGGAACTATGGCTACACCTTC
cdr3_aa: CASSPGEAWNYGYTF
clone_size: .
d_call: .
v_call: TRBV27
j_call: TRBJ1-2

cdr3_nt: TGTGCCAGTAGTTTCCGGATCAACTATGGCTACACCTTC
cdr3_aa: CASSFRINYGYTF
clone_size: many
d_call: .
v_call: TRBV19
j_call: TRBJ1-2

cdr3_nt: TGTGCCAGCAGTTACGACCGAGGTTCGAACAATGAGCAGTTCTTC
cdr3_aa: CASSYDRGSNNEQFF
clone_size: many
d_call: .
v_call: TRBV6-5
j_call: TRBJ2-1

cdr3_nt: TGTGCCAGTAGTGTGATAGTTGGCACTGAAGCTTCCTTT
cdr3_aa: CASSVIVGTEASF
clone_size: once
d_call: .
v_call: TRBV19
j_call: TRBJ1-1

cdr3_nt: TGTGCCAGCAGCCAAGAAGGGGGGGGTTACGAGCAGTTCTTC
cdr3_aa: CASSQEGGGYEQFF
clone_size: many
d_call: .
v_call: TRBV4-2
j_call: TRBJ2-1

cdr3_nt: TGCGCCAGCAGCCACTACGGGAGGGGGCCAGGATACACCTTC
cdr3_aa: CASSHYGRGPGYTF
clone_size: many
d_call: TRBD1
v_call: TRBV4-1
j_call: TRBJ1-2

cdr3_nt: TGCAGTGCTTGGAGCGAGAACACAGATACGCAGTATTTT
cdr3_aa: CSAWSENTDTQYF
clone_size: many
d_call: .
v_call: TRBV20-1
j_call: TRBJ2-3

cdr3_nt: TGTGCCAGCAGCTTATACCCCAGCAGTTGGGGGGAGACCCAGTACTTC
cdr3_aa: CASSLYPSSWGETQYF
clone_size: .
d_call: .
v_call: TRBV7-8
j_call: TRBJ2-5

cdr3_nt: TGTGCCAGCGGACAGGGGGCGCAGTATTTT
cdr3_aa: CASGQGAQYF
clone_size: .
d_call: TRBD1
v_call: TRBV7-3
j_call: TRBJ2-3

cdr3_nt: TGTGCCAGCAGTCGGGACAGGGCCGAAGAGACCCAGTACTTC
cdr3_aa: CASSRDRAEETQYF
clone_size: .
d_call: TRBD1
v_call: TRBV6-2/TRBV6-3
j_call: TRBJ2-5

cdr3_nt: TGCAGTGCGGTTACAGGGGCGCGGACTGAAGCTTTCTTT
cdr3_aa: CSAVTGARTEAFF
clone_size: many
d_call: TRBD1
v_call: TRBV20-1
j_call: TRBJ1-1

cdr3_nt: TGCGCCAGCAGCTTGGCCCGGTACAACACCGGGGAGCTGTTTTTT
cdr3_aa: CASSLARYNTGELFF
clone_size: many
d_call: .
v_call: TRBV5-1
j_call: TRBJ2-2

cdr3_nt: TGTGCCAGCAGCCACCGGACTTTC
cdr3_aa: CASSHRTF
clone_size: .
d_call: .
v_call: TRBV7-2
j_call: TRBJ2-6

cdr3_nt: TGTGCCAGCAGTTACGGCGCTAGCTACGAGCAGTACTTC
cdr3_aa: CASSYGASYEQYF
clone_size: many
d_call: .
v_call: TRBV6-5
j_call: TRBJ2-7

cdr3_nt: TGCAGTGCTAGAGGGGGGCAACGCTCCTACAATGAGCAGTTCTTC
cdr3_aa: CSARGGQRSYNEQFF
clone_size: many
d_call: .
v_call: TRBV20-1
j_call: TRBJ2-1

cdr3_nt: TGTGCCAGCAAAGGGACAGGGGACGGAGTGAATGGCTACACCTTC
cdr3_aa: CASKGTGDGVNGYTF
clone_size: many
d_call: TRBD1
v_call: TRBV7-2
j_call: TRBJ1-2

cdr3_nt: TGTGCCAGCAGCTCAGGGGCCAGTTCAGACGAGCAGTACTTC
cdr3_aa: CASSSGASSDEQYF
clone_size: many
d_call: .
v_call: TRBV7-3
j_call: TRBJ2-7

cdr3_nt: TGTGCCACCAGCAGAGGACAGGGGCCCCAAGAGACCCAGTACTTC
cdr3_aa: CATSRGQGPQETQYF
clone_size: many
d_call: TRBD1
v_call: TRBV15
j_call: TRBJ2-5

cdr3_nt: TGTGCCAGCAGTTTTTACACGAAGTCCTACGAGCAGTACTTC
cdr3_aa: CASSFYTKSYEQYF
clone_size: many
d_call: .
v_call: TRBV12-3/TRBV12-4
j_call: TRBJ2-7

cdr3_nt: TGTGCTAGTAGTATGTGGGATCAGCCCCAGGATTTT
cdr3_aa: CASSMWDQPQDF
clone_size: .
d_call: .
v_call: TRBV19
j_call: TRBJ1-5

cdr3_nt: TGTGCCAGCAGCTTAGCGGGCGGGGCTTACGAGCAGTACTTC
cdr3_aa: CASSLAGGAYEQYF
clone_size: many
d_call: .
v_call: TRBV7-9
j_call: TRBJ2-7

cdr3_nt: TGTGCCAGCAGACGTAAACAGGGATTGGAAGCTTTCTTT
cdr3_aa: CASRRKQGLEAFF
clone_size: few
d_call: .
v_call: TRBV12-3/TRBV12-4
j_call: TRBJ1-1

cdr3_nt: TGTGCCAGCAGCCAAGTCACAGGGGACCTATACTATGGCTACACCTTC
cdr3_aa: CASSQVTGDLYYGYTF
clone_size: few
d_call: TRBD1
v_call: TRBV4-2
j_call: TRBJ1-2

cdr3_nt: TGCGCCAGCAGCTTGGAGGGGGGGGCGCCTAATGAAAAACTGTTTTTT
cdr3_aa: CASSLEGGAPNEKLFF
clone_size: many
d_call: .
v_call: TRBV5-1
j_call: TRBJ1-4

cdr3_nt: TGTGCCAGCAGTTTCCGGGACAGGGGGCATCAGCCCCAGCATTTT
cdr3_aa: CASSFRDRGHQPQHF
clone_size: many
d_call: TRBD1
v_call: TRBV12-3/TRBV12-4
j_call: TRBJ1-5

cdr3_nt: TGCGCCAGCAGCATGGACGGTTCCTATGGCTACACCTTC
cdr3_aa: CASSMDGSYGYTF
clone_size: many
d_call: .
v_call: TRBV5-1
j_call: TRBJ1-2

cdr3_nt: TGTGCCAGCAGACCCTTGCGGGGGGAAGGTGGGACCCAGTACTTC
cdr3_aa: CASRPLRGEGGTQYF
clone_size: many
d_call: TRBD2
v_call: TRBV11-2
j_call: TRBJ2-5

cdr3_nt: TGTGCCACCAGTGTAGGGGGGCAGGGAAACACCATATATTTT
cdr3_aa: CATSVGGQGNTIYF
clone_size: .
d_call: .
v_call: TRBV24-1
j_call: TRBJ1-3

cdr3_nt: TGTGCCAGCAGTACTCGACTAGCGGGGCTTGTAGATACGCAGTATTTT
cdr3_aa: CASSTRLAGLVDTQYF
clone_size: many
d_call: TRBD2
v_call: TRBV6-6
j_call: TRBJ2-3

cdr3_nt: TGTGCCAGCAGGGCAGCAGGCCGTAACGAGCAGTACTTC
cdr3_aa: CASRAAGRNEQYF
clone_size: many
d_call: .
v_call: TRBV28
j_call: TRBJ2-7

cdr3_nt: TGTGCCACCAGCAGCCGTAACAGGGGCGGCACAGATACGCAGTATTTT
cdr3_aa: CATSSRNRGGTDTQYF
clone_size: .
d_call: TRBD1
v_call: TRBV24-1
j_call: TRBJ2-3

cdr3_nt: TGTGCCAGCAGTGAAGTAGCGGGGGGGCTTATTAGTGAGCAGTTCTTC
cdr3_aa: CASSEVAGGLISEQFF
clone_size: .
d_call: TRBD2
v_call: TRBV2
j_call: TRBJ2-1

cdr3_nt: TGTGCCAGCAGCCTTCAGGCAGGGGTCGGAAACACCATATATTTT
cdr3_aa: CASSLQAGVGNTIYF
clone_size: many
d_call: .
v_call: TRBV13
j_call: TRBJ1-3

cdr3_nt: TGTGCCAGCAGCCGCTCGTACCAAGAGACCCAGCATTTT
cdr3_aa: CASSRSYQETQHF
clone_size: .
d_call: .
v_call: TRBV7-3
j_call: TRBJ1-5

cdr3_nt: TGTGCCAGCTCGACGGCGGGATTAGGGAGCACAGATACGCAGTATTTT
cdr3_aa: CASSTAGLGSTDTQYF
clone_size: many
d_call: .
v_call: TRBV12-3/TRBV12-4
j_call: TRBJ2-3

cdr3_nt: TGTGCCAGCAGCCCAACGGGGGGTCAGCCCCAGCATTTT
cdr3_aa: CASSPTGGQPQHF
clone_size: many
d_call: .
v_call: TRBV7-8
j_call: TRBJ1-5

cdr3_nt: TGTGCCAGCAGCCGAGCGGGAGTCGATACGCAGTATTTT
cdr3_aa: CASSRAGVDTQYF
clone_size: .
d_call: TRBD2
v_call: TRBV12-3/TRBV12-4
j_call: TRBJ2-3

cdr3_nt: TGCAGTGCTAGAGGTCTCGGCGAGCAGTACTTC
cdr3_aa: CSARGLGEQYF
clone_size: .
d_call: .
v_call: TRBV20-1
j_call: TRBJ2-7

cdr3_nt: TGTGCCAGCAGCTTAGCATTGGGGGGAGAGACCCAGTACTTC
cdr3_aa: CASSLALGGETQYF
clone_size: many
d_call: .
v_call: TRBV7-9
j_call: TRBJ2-5

cdr3_nt: TGCAGCGTTGAAGCGGGGCCGACCTACGAGCAGTACTTC
cdr3_aa: CSVEAGPTYEQYF
clone_size: many
d_call: .
v_call: TRBV29-1
j_call: TRBJ2-7

cdr3_nt: TGTGCCAGCATCGGGACTAGCGGCCAAGAGACCCAGTACTTC
cdr3_aa: CASIGTSGQETQYF
clone_size: .
d_call: TRBD2
v_call: TRBV2
j_call: TRBJ2-5

cdr3_nt: TGTGCCAGCTCACCAGTCACAGCGGGAAGGGAGACCCAGTACTTC
cdr3_aa: CASSPVTAGRETQYF
clone_size: .
d_call: TRBD2
v_call: TRBV18
j_call: TRBJ2-5

cdr3_nt: TGTGCCAGCAGCCGCGGGGGCCTTAGCAATCAGCCCCAGCATTTT
cdr3_aa: CASSRGGLSNQPQHF
clone_size: .
d_call: .
v_call: TRBV7-2
j_call: TRBJ1-5